A selection of T cell receptor beta chains follows, all from one sample in a study of blood T cell repertoires in COVID-19. Measured with immunoSEQ multiplex PCR; TCRdb has only the in-frame clones, and not every one. The sample yields hundreds of thousands of clones, over 70% seen once. Source material: peripheral blood. These receptors all come from a man aged 35-49 years with acute or convalescent COVID-19. Each CDR3 is given with its conserved first and last residue. A D gene is named only where the DNA matches it firmly. Clone size is given for some rows only: seen once, a few or many times, or a class if the clone is expanded.

clone size	J gene	V gene	CDR3 length	D gene	CDR3 protein	CDR3 DNA
.	TRBJ1-6	TRBV4-1	17	TRBD1	CASSRIPLEGGGSPLHF	TGCGCCAGCAGCCGCATACCTCTGGAAGGGGGCGGGTCACCCCTCCACTTT
.	TRBJ2-1	TRBV7-2	15	.	CASSFLGGHYNEQFF	TGTGCCAGCAGCTTCCTAGGTGGACACTACAATGAGCAGTTCTTC
.	TRBJ1-5	TRBV18	17	TRBD1	CASSPSTGGLSNQPQHF	TGTGCCAGCTCACCGTCGACAGGGGGCCTAAGCAATCAGCCCCAGCATTTT
.	TRBJ2-7	TRBV6-1	15	.	CASSEMRESPYEQYF	TGTGCCAGCAGTGAAATGCGGGAATCACCCTACGAGCAGTACTTC
few	TRBJ2-2	TRBV2	15	TRBD1	CASSRTGANTGELFF	TGTGCCAGCAGTCGTACAGGGGCGAACACCGGGGAGCTGTTTTTT
.	TRBJ1-1	TRBV2	14	.	CASRGQFLDTEAFF	TGTGCCAGCCGAGGACAGTTCCTGGACACTGAAGCTTTCTTT
few	TRBJ2-7	TRBV27	13	.	CASSHTSSYEQYF	TGTGCCAGCAGTCACACTAGCTCCTACGAGCAGTACTTC
.	TRBJ2-7	TRBV20-1	12	.	CSASDPTYEQYF	TGCAGTGCTAGTGACCCCACCTACGAGCAGTACTTC
.	TRBJ2-3	TRBV7-2	14	TRBD2	CASSLFSGEEKQYF	TGTGCCAGCAGCTTATTTAGCGGGGAGGAGAAGCAGTATTTT
.	TRBJ2-3	TRBV7-9	16	TRBD1	CASSTWGQGLLDTQYF	TGTGCCAGCAGCACCTGGGGACAGGGGTTATTAGATACGCAGTATTTT
.	TRBJ1-5	TRBV7-9	14	.	CASSLFEENQPQHF	TGTGCCAGCAGCTTATTCGAGGAGAATCAGCCCCAGCATTTT
.	TRBJ1-3	TRBV19	15	.	CASSKQEPSGNTIYF	TGTGCCAGTAGTAAACAGGAACCCTCTGGAAACACCATATATTTT
.	TRBJ2-1	TRBV9	17	.	CASSVAFGTPSYNEQFF	TGTGCCAGCAGCGTAGCCTTCGGGACTCCGTCCTACAATGAGCAGTTCTTC
.	TRBJ1-5	TRBV6-5	14	.	CASSLDRREKPQHF	TGTGCCAGCAGCCTTGACAGAAGAGAGAAGCCCCAGCATTTT
few	TRBJ1-2	TRBV27	13	.	CASRPTGFYGYTF	TGTGCCAGCAGGCCGACAGGCTTCTATGGCTACACCTTC
.	TRBJ2-1	TRBV5-1	13	.	CASSLVLANEQFF	TGCGCCAGCAGCTTGGTTCTAGCGAATGAGCAGTTCTTC